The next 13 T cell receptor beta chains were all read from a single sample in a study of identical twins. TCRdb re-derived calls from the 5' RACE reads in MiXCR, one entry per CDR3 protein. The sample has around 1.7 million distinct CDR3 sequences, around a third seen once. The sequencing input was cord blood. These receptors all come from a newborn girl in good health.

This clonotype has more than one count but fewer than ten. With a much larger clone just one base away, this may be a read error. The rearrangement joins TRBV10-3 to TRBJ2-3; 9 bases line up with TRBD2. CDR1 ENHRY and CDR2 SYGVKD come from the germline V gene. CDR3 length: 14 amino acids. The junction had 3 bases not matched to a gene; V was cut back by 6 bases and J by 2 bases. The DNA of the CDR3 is TGTGCCATCAGCCGACTAGCGGACACAGATACGCAGTATTTT. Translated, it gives CAISRLADTDTQYF.

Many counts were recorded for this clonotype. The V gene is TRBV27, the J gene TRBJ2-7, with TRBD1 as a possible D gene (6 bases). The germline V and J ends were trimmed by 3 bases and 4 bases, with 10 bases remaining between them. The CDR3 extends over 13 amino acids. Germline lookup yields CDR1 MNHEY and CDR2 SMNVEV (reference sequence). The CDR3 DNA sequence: TGTGCCAGCAGTTTCCTACAGGGTTACGAGCAGTACTTC. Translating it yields CASSFLQGYEQYF.

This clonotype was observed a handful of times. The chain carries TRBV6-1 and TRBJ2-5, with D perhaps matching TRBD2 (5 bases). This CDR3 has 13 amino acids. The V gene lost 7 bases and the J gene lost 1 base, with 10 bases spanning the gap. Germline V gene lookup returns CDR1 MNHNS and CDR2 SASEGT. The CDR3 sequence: CASIRTPQETQYF. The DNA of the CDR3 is TGTGCCAGCATTCGGACTCCCCAAGAGACCCAGTACTTC.

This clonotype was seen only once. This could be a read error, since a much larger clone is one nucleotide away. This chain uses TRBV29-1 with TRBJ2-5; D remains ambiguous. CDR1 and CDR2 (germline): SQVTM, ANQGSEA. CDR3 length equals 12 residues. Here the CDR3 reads CSVVAATETPYF. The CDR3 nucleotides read TGCAGCGTTGTCGCAGCGACGGAGACCCCGTACTTC. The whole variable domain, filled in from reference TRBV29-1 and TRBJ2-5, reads SAVISQKPSRDICQRGTSLTIQCQVDSQVTMMFWYRQQPGQSLTLIATANQGSEATYESGFVIDKFPISRPNLTFSTLTVSNMSPEDSSIYLCSVVAATETPYFGPGTRLLVL.

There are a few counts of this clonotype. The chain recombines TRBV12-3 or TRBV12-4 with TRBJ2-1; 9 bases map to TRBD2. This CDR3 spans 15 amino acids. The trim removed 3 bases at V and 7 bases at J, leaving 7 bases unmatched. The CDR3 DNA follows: TGTGCCAGCAGTTTGAGGAGCGGGGGGTGGAATGAGCAGTTCTTC. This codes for CASSLRSGGWNEQFF.

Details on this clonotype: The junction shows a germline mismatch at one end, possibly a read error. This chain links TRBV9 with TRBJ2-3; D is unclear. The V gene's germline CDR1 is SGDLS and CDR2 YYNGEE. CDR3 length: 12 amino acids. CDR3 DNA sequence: TGTGCCGGCAGCACCCCAACAGATACGCAGTATTTT. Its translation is CAGSTPTDTQYF.

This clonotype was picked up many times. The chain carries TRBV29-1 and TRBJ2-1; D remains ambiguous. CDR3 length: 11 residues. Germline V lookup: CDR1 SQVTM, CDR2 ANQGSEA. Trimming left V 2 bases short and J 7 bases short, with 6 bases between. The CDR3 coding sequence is TGCAGCGTTGAATTAGTAAATGAGCAGTTCTTC. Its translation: CSVELVNEQFF.

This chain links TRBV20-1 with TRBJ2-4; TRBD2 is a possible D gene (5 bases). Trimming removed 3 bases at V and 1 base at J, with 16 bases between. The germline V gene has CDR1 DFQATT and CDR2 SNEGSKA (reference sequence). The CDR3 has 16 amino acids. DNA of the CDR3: TGCAGTGCTAGTTCGGGCGGGTGGATGGCCAAAAACATTCAGTACTTC. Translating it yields CSASSGGWMAKNIQYF.

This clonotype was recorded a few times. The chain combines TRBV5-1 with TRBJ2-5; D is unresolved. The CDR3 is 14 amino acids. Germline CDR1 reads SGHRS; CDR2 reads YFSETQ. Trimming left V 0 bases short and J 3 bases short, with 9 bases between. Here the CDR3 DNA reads TGCGCCAGCAGCTTGGCGGAAAGGGAAGAGACCCAGTACTTC. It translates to CASSLAEREETQYF.

The CDR3 DNA is TGCGCCAGCAGCGACGAGTTGGGAGGGAAGACCCAGTACTTC. It translates to CASSDELGGKTQYF. The J gene is TRBJ2-5, the V gene TRBV5-1, with 7 bases aligning to TRBD2. The CDR3 covers 14 residues. The germline CDR1 and CDR2 sequences are SGHRS and YFSETQ. Germline trimming cut 4 bases from V and 6 bases from J; bases unmatched to any gene: 9. The full variable domain, its missing parts supplied by reference TRBV5-1 and TRBJ2-5, is KAGVTQTPRYLIKTRGQQVTLSCSPISGHRSVSWYQQTPGQGLQFLFEYFSETQRNKGNFPGRFSGRQFSNSRSEMNVSTLELGDSALYLCASSDELGGKTQYFGPGTRLLVL.

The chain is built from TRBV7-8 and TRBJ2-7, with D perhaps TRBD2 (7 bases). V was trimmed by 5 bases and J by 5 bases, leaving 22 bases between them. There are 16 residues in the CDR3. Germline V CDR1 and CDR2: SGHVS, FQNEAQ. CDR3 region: CASSPRGGRVNDEQYF. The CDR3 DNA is TGTGCCAGCAGCCCGAGGGGGGGGCGAGTAAATGACGAGCAGTACTTC.

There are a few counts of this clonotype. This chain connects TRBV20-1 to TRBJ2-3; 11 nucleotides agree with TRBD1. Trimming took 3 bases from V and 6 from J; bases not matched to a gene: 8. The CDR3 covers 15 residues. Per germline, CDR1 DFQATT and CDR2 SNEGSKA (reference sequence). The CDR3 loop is CSARAGQGARDTQYF. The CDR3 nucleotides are TGCAGTGCTAGGGCCGGACAGGGGGCAAGGGATACGCAGTATTTT.

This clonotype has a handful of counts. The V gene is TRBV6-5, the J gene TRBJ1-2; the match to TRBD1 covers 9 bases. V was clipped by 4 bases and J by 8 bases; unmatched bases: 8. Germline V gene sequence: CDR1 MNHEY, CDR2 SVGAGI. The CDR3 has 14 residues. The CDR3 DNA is TGTGCCAGCAGTTTAACACAGGGGGCGCAGGGCTACACCTTC. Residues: CASSLTQGAQGYTF.